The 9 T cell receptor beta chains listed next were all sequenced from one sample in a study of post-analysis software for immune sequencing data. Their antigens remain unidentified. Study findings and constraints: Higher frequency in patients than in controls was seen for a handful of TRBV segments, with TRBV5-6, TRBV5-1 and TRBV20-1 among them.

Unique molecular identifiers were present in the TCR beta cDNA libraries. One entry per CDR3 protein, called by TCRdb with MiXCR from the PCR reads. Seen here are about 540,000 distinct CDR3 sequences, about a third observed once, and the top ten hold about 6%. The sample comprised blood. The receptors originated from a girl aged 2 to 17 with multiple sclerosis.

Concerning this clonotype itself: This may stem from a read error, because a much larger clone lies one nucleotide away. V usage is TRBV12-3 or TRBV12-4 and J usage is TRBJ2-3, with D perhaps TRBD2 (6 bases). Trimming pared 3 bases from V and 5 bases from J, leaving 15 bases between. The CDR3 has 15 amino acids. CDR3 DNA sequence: TGTGCCAGCAGTTTTCGGGGGAATGTGGGAGATACGCAGTATTTT. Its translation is CASSFRGNVGDTQYF.

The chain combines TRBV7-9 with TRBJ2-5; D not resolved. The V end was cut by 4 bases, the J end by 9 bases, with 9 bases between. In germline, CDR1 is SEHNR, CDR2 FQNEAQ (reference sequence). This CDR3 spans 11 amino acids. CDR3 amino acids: CASSSDRAQYF. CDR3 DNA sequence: TGTGCCAGCAGCTCTGATAGGGCCCAGTACTTC. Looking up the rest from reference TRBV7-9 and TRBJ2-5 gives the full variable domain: DTGVSQNPRHKITKRGQNVTFRCDPISEHNRLYWYRQTLGQGPEFLTYFQNEAQLEKSRLLSDRFSAERPKGSFSTLEIQRTEQGDSAMYLCASSSDRAQYFGPGTRLLVL.

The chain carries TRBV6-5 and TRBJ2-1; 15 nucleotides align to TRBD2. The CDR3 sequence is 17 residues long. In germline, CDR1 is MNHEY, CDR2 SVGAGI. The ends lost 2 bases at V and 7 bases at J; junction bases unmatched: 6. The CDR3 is CASSYQGLAGGRNEQFF. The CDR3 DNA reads TGTGCCAGCAGTTACCAGGGACTAGCGGGGGGCCGGAATGAGCAGTTCTTC.

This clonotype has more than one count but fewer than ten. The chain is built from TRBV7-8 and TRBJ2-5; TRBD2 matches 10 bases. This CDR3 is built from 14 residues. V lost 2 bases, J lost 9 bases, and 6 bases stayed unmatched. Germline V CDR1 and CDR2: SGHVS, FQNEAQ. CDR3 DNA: TGTGCCAGCAGCTTATCGGCTAGCGGGGGCCCCCAGTACTTC. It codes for CASSLSASGGPQYF.

This chain's CDR3 is CSARPGGTGIYLYGYTF. The CDR3 nucleotides are TGCAGTGCTAGACCCGGAGGGACAGGGATTTACCTATATGGCTACACCTTC. V usage is TRBV20-1 and J usage is TRBJ1-2, with TRBD1 matching over 9 bases. This CDR3 is 17 amino acids long. J lost 5 bases, V lost 2 bases, and 15 bases had no gene match. Per the germline V gene, CDR1 is DFQATT and CDR2 is SNEGSKA (reference sequence).

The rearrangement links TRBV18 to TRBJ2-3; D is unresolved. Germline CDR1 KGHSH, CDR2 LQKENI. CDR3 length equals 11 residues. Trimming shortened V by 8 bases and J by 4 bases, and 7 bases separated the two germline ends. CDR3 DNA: TGTGCCAGCGTAACAGCAGATACGCAGTATTTT. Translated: CASVTADTQYF.

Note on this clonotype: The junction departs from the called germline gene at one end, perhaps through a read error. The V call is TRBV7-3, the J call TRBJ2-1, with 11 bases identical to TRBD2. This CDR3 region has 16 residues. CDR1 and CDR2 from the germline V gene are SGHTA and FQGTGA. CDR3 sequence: CASNLRPSGGYNEQFF. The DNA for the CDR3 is TGTGCCAGCAACTTAAGGCCTAGCGGGGGGTACAATGAGCAGTTCTTC.

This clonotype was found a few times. CDR3 sequence reads: CASSLPPPRGLETQYF. The CDR3 nucleotides are TGTGCCAGCAGCTTACCCCCCCCCAGGGGGCTTGAGACCCAGTACTTC. V usage is TRBV11-2 and J usage is TRBJ2-5, with 8 bases identical to TRBD1. CDR1 and CDR2 (germline): SGHAT, FQNNGV. The CDR3 spans 16 residues. The trim removed 2 bases at V and 5 bases at J, leaving 10 bases unmatched. Using reference TRBV11-2 and TRBJ2-5 for the parts outside the CDR3, the full variable domain is EAGVAQSPRYKIIEKRQSVAFWCNPISGHATLYWYQQILGQGPKLLIQFQNNGVVDDSQLPKDRFSAERLKGVDSTLKIQPAKLEDSAVYLCASSLPPPRGLETQYFGPGTRLLVL.

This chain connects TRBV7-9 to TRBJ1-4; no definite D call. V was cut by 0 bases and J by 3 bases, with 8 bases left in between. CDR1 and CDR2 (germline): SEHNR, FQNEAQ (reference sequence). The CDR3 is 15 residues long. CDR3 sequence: CASSLAARSNEKLFF. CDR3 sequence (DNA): TGTGCCAGCAGCTTAGCTGCCCGTTCTAATGAAAAACTGTTTTTT.